A single sample is the source of the 17 T cell receptor beta chains below, sequenced in a study of T cell responses to AZD1222 COVID-19 vaccine listed by TCRdb under 2021. The sample's time point, from its label and the paper: about 28 days (+/-7) after the second vaccine dose. Preparation of the library involved the immunoSEQ multiplex PCR assay. TCRdb carries this immuneACCESS record with in-frame sequences only. Its versions omit some clonotypes, under half of them owing to an unresolved V gene in the studies checked, with the rest unexplained. Within this sample are about 130,000 clones, with roughly 91% of them counted one time only. The ten largest make up around 6.5% of the sample. The sequences come from peripheral blood, collected 28 days after the second AZD1222 dose. These TCRs come from an adult who received the AZD1222 COVID-19 vaccine.

The rearrangement links TRBV30 to TRBJ1-6, with a weak D call TRBD1 (6 bases). The CDR3 length is 11 residues. V lost 3 bases to trimming and J lost 9 bases, with 6 bases between them. Germline CDR1 reads GTSNPN; CDR2 reads SVGIG (reference sequence). As DNA, the CDR3 is TGTGCCTGGAGGACAGGTTCACCCCTCCACTTT. It translates to CAWRTGSPLHF.

This chain links TRBV28 with TRBJ1-2, with D tentatively TRBD1 (6 bases). CDR3 size: 12 residues. V was cut by 7 bases and J by 8 bases, with 14 bases left in between. Germline values: CDR1 MDHEN, CDR2 SYDVKM. CDR3 loop: CASTTGRSGYTF. As DNA, the CDR3 is TGTGCCAGCACTACAGGGAGGTCGGGCTACACCTTC.

The chain uses TRBV9 and TRBJ1-4; D remains unclear. The length of the CDR3 is 14 residues. Trimming cost V 3 bases and J 4 bases, with 10 bases left between them. Per germline, CDR1 SGDLS and CDR2 YYNGEE. CDR3 region: CASSANGVNEKLFF. The CDR3 region has the DNA TGTGCCAGCAGCGCCAACGGAGTTAATGAAAAACTGTTTTTT.

This chain links TRBV9 with TRBJ1-2; 9 bases align to TRBD1. There are 15 residues in the CDR3. V was clipped by 2 bases and J by 7 bases; unmatched bases: 9. Germline-derived CDR1 and CDR2 are SGDLS and YYNGEE. The CDR3 loop reads CASSVRTGEVSGYTF. CDR3 nucleotide sequence: TGTGCCAGCAGCGTCAGGACAGGGGAAGTTTCTGGCTACACCTTC.

The chain uses TRBV19 and TRBJ2-1; the match to TRBD2 covers 8 bases. Germline CDR1 is LNHDA and CDR2 is SQIVND (reference sequence). This CDR3 comprises 15 residues. V lost 4 bases and J lost 10; bases outside the gene matches: 12. The DNA of the CDR3 is TGTGCCAGTAGTACAGGGACTAGGGGGGGGATCGAGCAGTTCTTC. Amino acid sequence: CASSTGTRGGIEQFF.

This clone is a singleton in its sample. The rearrangement links TRBV7-3 to TRBJ1-2; perhaps TRBD1 as D (5 bases). Per the germline V gene, CDR1 is SGHTA and CDR2 is FQGTGA. V lost 5 bases and J 7 bases, leaving 17 bases between the germline ends. CDR3 length: 14 amino acids. CDR3 sequence reads: CASSPNRDGGGYTF. In DNA, the CDR3 is TGTGCCAGCAGCCCCAACCGGGACGGTGGTGGCTACACCTTC. Filled out from reference TRBV7-3 and TRBJ1-2, the complete variable domain reads GAGVSQTPSNKVTEKGKYVELRCDPISGHTALYWYRQSLGQGPEFLIYFQGTGAADDSGLPNDRFFAVRPEGSVSTLKIQRTERGDSAVYLCASSPNRDGGGYTFGSGTRLTVV.

The rearrangement uses TRBV5-1 and TRBJ2-5; 13 bases line up with TRBD2. The junction had 2 bases not matched to a gene; V was cut back by 3 bases and J by 3 bases. Germline V gene data show CDR1 as SGHRS and CDR2 as YFSETQ. There are 15 residues in the CDR3. The CDR3 DNA is TGCGCCAGCAGCTCGGGGACTAGCGGGAAAGAGACCCAGTACTTC. Translation gives CASSSGTSGKETQYF.

This clone occurred once. The CDR3 region is CASSQDQEGNQPQHF. In DNA, the CDR3 is TGTGCCAGCAGCCAAGATCAAGAGGGCAATCAGCCCCAGCATTTT. This rearrangement joins TRBV14 to TRBJ1-5, with D unresolved. The ends were cut back, 0 bases at V and 2 bases at J, with 8 bases in the middle. There are 15 residues in the CDR3. The V gene's germline CDR1 is SGHDN and CDR2 FVKESK.

The chain carries TRBV5-1 and TRBJ2-2, with D hard to call. V lost 1 base to trimming and J lost 3 bases, with 10 bases between them. CDR1 SGHRS and CDR2 YFSETQ come from the germline V gene. The CDR3 covers 15 residues. In DNA form, the CDR3 reads TGCGCCAGCAGCTTGTACCCGCTGGACACCGGGGAGCTGTTTTTT. Translated: CASSLYPLDTGELFF.

The chain links TRBV6-5 to TRBJ1-1; 8 bases agree with TRBD1. The CDR3 loop spans 16 amino acids. V lost 0 bases and J lost 3; bases outside the gene matches: 6. Germline-derived CDR1 and CDR2 are MNHEY and SVGAGI. The CDR3 protein is CASSYSAGGEHTEAFF. The CDR3 nucleotides read TGTGCCAGCAGTTACTCAGCAGGGGGCGAGCACACTGAAGCTTTCTTT.

This chain uses TRBV10-3 with TRBJ1-5; D is undetermined. Germline values: CDR1 ENHRY, CDR2 SYGVKD. V lost 3 bases, J lost 4 bases, and 7 bases lay in between. This CDR3 comprises 13 residues. The CDR3 DNA reads as TGTGCCATCAGTGATGGGCCGAATCAGCCCCAGCATTTT. Its protein is CAISDGPNQPQHF.

This rearrangement joins TRBV14 to TRBJ2-7; TRBD1 matches at 9 bases. The germline V gene encodes CDR1 SGHDN and CDR2 FVKESK. The junction had 3 bases not matched to a gene; V was cut back by 4 bases and J by 5 bases. There are 13 residues in the CDR3. In DNA form, the CDR3 reads TGTGCCAGCAGCCCGGGACAGGGCCACGAGCAGTACTTC. This codes for CASSPGQGHEQYF.

The chain combines TRBV5-4 with TRBJ1-3; D ambiguous. This CDR3 region has 14 residues. V gave up 0 bases and J gave up 4 bases, with 8 bases separating them. CDR1 is SGHNT, CDR2 YYREEE, per germline (reference sequence). The CDR3 coding sequence is TGTGCCAGCAGCTTGGAAGTGTCCGGAAACACCATATATTTT. Translated, it gives CASSLEVSGNTIYF.

The rearrangement joins TRBV12-3 or TRBV12-4 to TRBJ2-1, with 7 nucleotides matching TRBD2. Trimming cost V 5 bases and J 9 bases; bases outside gene matches: 4. CDR3 size: 12 residues. The CDR3 here is CASSAGGGEQFF. In DNA, the CDR3 is TGTGCCAGCAGTGCTGGGGGGGGTGAGCAGTTCTTC.

This sequence joins TRBV7-9 and TRBJ2-3; D uncertain. Trimming pared 5 bases from V and 2 bases from J, leaving 14 bases between. Germline CDR1 reads SEHNR; CDR2 reads FQNEAQ (reference sequence). CDR3 length: 15 amino acids. CDR3 sequence (DNA): TGTGCCAGCAGCGAGGCGCGACCCCACACAGATACGCAGTATTTT. Amino acid sequence: CASSEARPHTDTQYF. Complete variable domain (other parts from reference TRBV7-9 and TRBJ2-3): DTGVSQNPRHKITKRGQNVTFRCDPISEHNRLYWYRQTLGQGPEFLTYFQNEAQLEKSRLLSDRFSAERPKGSFSTLEIQRTEQGDSAMYLCASSEARPHTDTQYFGPGTRLTVL.

This rearrangement joins TRBV12-5 to TRBJ1-1; D may be TRBD1 (6 bases). Germline CDR1 and CDR2: LGHNT and FRNRAP. The V end lost 1 base, the J end lost 7 bases, and 16 bases lay between the germline ends. This CDR3 region has 15 residues. This chain's CDR3 is CASGLAPSGGGEAFF. The DNA for the CDR3 is TGTGCTAGTGGTTTGGCCCCCTCGGGGGGCGGTGAAGCTTTCTTT. The full variable domain, rest sourced from reference TRBV12-5 and TRBJ1-1, is DARVTQTPRHKVTEMGQEVTMRCQPILGHNTVFWYRQTMMQGLELLAYFRNRAPLDDSGMPKDRFSAEMPDATLATLKIQPSEPRDSAVYFCASGLAPSGGGEAFFGQGTRLTVV.

The chain joins TRBV19 to TRBJ1-2; no reliable D call. Trimming took 3 bases from V and 0 from J, leaving 20 bases between them. CDR3 length: 18 amino acids. Germline loops: CDR1 LNHDA, CDR2 SQIVND (reference sequence). The CDR3, as DNA: TGTGCCAGTAGTATTCTTCCAGTATCGGGAATAGCTAACTATGGCTACACCTTC. Residues: CASSILPVSGIANYGYTF.